Listed below are T cell receptor beta chains from one sample, sequenced in a study of shared clonotypes between healthy human individuals. The data were produced by immunoSEQ multiplex PCR, yet TCRdb's version contains in-frame clones alone and is incomplete. In the table there are 800,000 to 1,200,000 clones, around 82% of which are singletons. Sequencing was carried out using memory CD4+ T cells from PBMCs. The source of these receptors is a man aged 18 to 29 in good health. Some clones in this sample may be carry-over from other donors' samples. The CDR3 runs from the conserved cysteine through the conserved F or W. A D gene is named only where the DNA matches it firmly. Only part of the rows carry a size: once, few, many, or a class if the clone is expanded.

v_gene	d_gene	j_gene	abundance	CDR3nt	CDR3aa
TRBV5-1	.	TRBJ2-7	once	TGCGCCAGTACACTAGATTCCGGCTCCTACGAGCAGTACTTC	CASTLDSGSYEQYF
TRBV11-2	TRBD1	TRBJ2-7	.	TGTGCCAGCAGGAATTCGACAGGGGGCTCCTACGAGCAGTACTTC	CASRNSTGGSYEQYF
TRBV6-5	.	TRBJ1-2	.	TGTGCCAGCAGTTACTCGAATAACAGGGTGGGCTATGGCTACACCTTC	CASSYSNNRVGYGYTF
TRBV2	.	TRBJ2-1	.	TGTGCCAGCAGGGCGGACAGATACAATGAGCAGTTCTTC	CASRADRYNEQFF
TRBV28	.	TRBJ1-3	.	TGTGCCAGCCGTTCCGACGCTGGAAACACCATATATTTT	CASRSDAGNTIYF
TRBV28	TRBD1	TRBJ1-4	.	TGTGCCATCCGGGACAGAACTAATGAAAAACTGTTTTTT	CAIRDRTNEKLFF
TRBV28	TRBD1	TRBJ2-7	.	TGTGCCAGCAGTACCGGGACAGGGCGACTTGGCGAGCAGTACTTC	CASSTGTGRLGEQYF
TRBV9	.	TRBJ1-1	.	TGTGCCAGCAGCCCCCGGGAGATCAACACTGAAGCTTTCTTT	CASSPREINTEAFF
TRBV7-3	.	TRBJ2-4	.	TGTGCCAGCAGCCCAAAGGCGGGGAACATTCAGTACTTC	CASSPKAGNIQYF
TRBV7-9	TRBD1	TRBJ1-4	.	TGTGCCAGCAGACGAACAGGGGGCGAAGAAAAACTGTTTTTT	CASRRTGGEEKLFF
TRBV7-2	.	TRBJ1-2	.	TGTGCCAGCAGCTTAGCTTTGAGAGGGTACGGCTACACCTTC	CASSLALRGYGYTF
TRBV10-2	.	TRBJ2-1	.	TGCGCCAGCAGTAGAGGGTCCTTTCCCTACAATGAGCAGTTCTTC	CASSRGSFPYNEQFF
TRBV5-1	.	TRBJ2-3	once	TGCGCCAGCAGCTCGGTGCTCGCAGATACGCAGTATTTT	CASSSVLADTQYF
TRBV10-3	.	TRBJ2-2	.	TGTGCCATCCAAGCCGGGGCCGGGGAGCTGTTTTTT	CAIQAGAGELFF
TRBV7-2	.	TRBJ2-5	.	TGTGCCAGCAGCTTAGCGCGTGCCCATGTTGAGACCCAGTACTTC	CASSLARAHVETQYF
TRBV5-1	.	TRBJ2-5	.	TGCGCCAGCAGCTTGGAAGGGCCGCCTCCAGAGACCCAGTACTTC	CASSLEGPPPETQYF
TRBV2	TRBD1	TRBJ1-4	many	TGTGCCAGCAGGAAGGACAGGGGGCCCGGTAATGAAAAACTGTTTTTT	CASRKDRGPGNEKLFF
TRBV4-2	.	TRBJ2-7	.	TGTGCCAGCAGCCGTGAAAAGGGAGGAGCCTACGAGCAGTACTTC	CASSREKGGAYEQYF
TRBV6-5	.	TRBJ2-5	.	TGTGCCAGCAGTTACCGGGTAGCAGGATACCAAGAGACCCAGTACTTC	CASSYRVAGYQETQYF
TRBV9	TRBD1	TRBJ1-2	many	TGTGCCAGCAGCGTAGGCAGGGGGGCCCTCGGCTATGGCTACACCTTC	CASSVGRGALGYGYTF
TRBV6-1	.	TRBJ1-1	.	TGTGCCAGCAGTGCTGGGGAAACTGAAGCTTTCTTT	CASSAGETEAFF
TRBV9	.	TRBJ2-3	once	TGTGCCAGCAGCGTAGCTGGGCTAGCGCCCACAGATACGCAGTATTTT	CASSVAGLAPTDTQYF
TRBV7-2	.	TRBJ1-1	few	TGTGCCAGCAGCTTCGACAGCACTGAAGCTTTCTTT	CASSFDSTEAFF
TRBV5-1	TRBD1	TRBJ1-1	once	TGCGCCAGCAGCGCTGGGGACAGGCGGAACACTGAAGCTTTCTTT	CASSAGDRRNTEAFF
TRBV7-9	.	TRBJ1-1	few	TGTGCCAGCAGCTTAGGGGCGGGGACATTGAACACTGAAGCTTTCTTT	CASSLGAGTLNTEAFF
TRBV29-1	TRBD1	TRBJ2-5	few	TGCAGCGCTGACACCGGGACAGGGGAAGAGACCCAGTACTTC	CSADTGTGEETQYF
TRBV7-9	TRBD1	TRBJ1-4	.	TGTGCCAGCAGCGGTTCAGGGGGTTCTAATGAAAAACTGTTTTTT	CASSGSGGSNEKLFF
TRBV11-2	.	TRBJ1-5	few	TGTGCCAGCAGCTTAAGCCAGAATCAGCCCCAGCATTTT	CASSLSQNQPQHF
TRBV7-6	.	TRBJ1-2	.	TGTGCCAGCAGCGCGATTAACAGGGAGAGCTACACCTTC	CASSAINRESYTF
TRBV4-2	.	TRBJ2-2	.	TGTGCCAGCAAGGGGACCACGAACACCGGGGAGCTGTTTTTT	CASKGTTNTGELFF
TRBV28	.	TRBJ2-5	.	TGTGCCAGCAGTTTAGCCGACAGTCAAGAGACCCAGTACTTC	CASSLADSQETQYF
TRBV13	.	TRBJ2-3	.	TGTGCCAGCAGCTTAATGGCAGGTTCATGGGCAGATACGCAGTATTTT	CASSLMAGSWADTQYF
TRBV5-4	TRBD1	TRBJ2-3	.	TGTGCCTTTAAAAGGACAGGGGGCAAGGCAGATACGCAGTATTTT	CAFKRTGGKADTQYF
TRBV29-1	.	TRBJ1-1	few	TGCAGCGTTGAACCGGGGAAATCTGAAGCTTTCTTT	CSVEPGKSEAFF
TRBV28	TRBD2	TRBJ2-1	.	TGTGCCAGCAGTTTAATTGACCCGGGACTAGCGGGAGCCTACAATGAGCAGTTCTTC	CASSLIDPGLAGAYNEQFF
TRBV19	.	TRBJ1-1	.	TGTGCCAGTAGGAGTCCCTCATCGGTTTATACTGAAGCTTTCTTT	CASRSPSSVYTEAFF
TRBV6-6	.	TRBJ2-1	few	TGTGCCAGCAGAATGGGGAGCTCCTACAATGAGCAGTTCTTC	CASRMGSSYNEQFF
TRBV6-6	.	TRBJ1-2	once	TGTGCCAGCAGTTACGGGGACGACTATGGCTACACCTTC	CASSYGDDYGYTF
TRBV29-1	.	TRBJ1-2	.	TGCAGCGTTGAAGATCGTACTCATGGCTACACCTTC	CSVEDRTHGYTF
TRBV28	.	TRBJ1-2	.	TGTGCCAGCAGTTTAGAGGTTGGTCTGGCTCGGTCGGTAGAGGATGGCTACACCTTC	CASSLEVGLARSVEDGYTF
TRBV5-1	.	TRBJ2-3	.	TGCGCCAGCAGGGAACAGGGTGCGGCAGATACGCAGTATTTT	CASREQGAADTQYF
TRBV30	.	TRBJ1-4	.	TGTGCCTGGAGTGTACTTGGGGGTTATCGTGAAAAACTGTTTTTT	CAWSVLGGYREKLFF
TRBV28	TRBD1	TRBJ1-1	.	TGTGCCAGCAGTTTTGACAGGGGAGGTCCTGAAGCTTTCTTT	CASSFDRGGPEAFF
TRBV7-8	TRBD1	TRBJ1-4	.	TGTGCCAGCAGATCGGGGACAGGGAATGAAAAACTGTTTTTT	CASRSGTGNEKLFF
TRBV29-1	.	TRBJ1-2	many	TGCAGCGTTGAACCTCTAACGGGGTATGGCTACACCTTC	CSVEPLTGYGYTF
TRBV28	TRBD2	TRBJ2-5	.	TGTGCCAGCAGTTTCCCGACCCTGACTAGCGGGGGCCAAGAGACCCAGTACTTC	CASSFPTLTSGGQETQYF
TRBV28	.	TRBJ2-7	.	TGTGCCAGCAGGGGAACATCCATCAAGTCCTACGAGCAGTACTTC	CASRGTSIKSYEQYF
TRBV11-2	.	TRBJ1-1	.	TGTGCCAGCAGCCTCACAGGTGGCACTGAAGCTTTCTTT	CASSLTGGTEAFF
TRBV30	.	TRBJ2-5	once	TGTGCCTCATCATCTACAGGGGAGACCCAGTACTTC	CASSSTGETQYF
TRBV25-1	.	TRBJ2-3	few	TGTGCCAGCAGTGCCCCCCGGCGGGCGACAGATACGCAGTATTTT	CASSAPRRATDTQYF
TRBV5-6	.	TRBJ1-1	.	TGTGCCAGCAGCACAAGGTCCGAAACTTGGGGAACTGAAGCTTTCTTT	CASSTRSETWGTEAFF
TRBV6-5	TRBD2	TRBJ2-7	.	TGTGCCAGCAGTACAGGACTAGGTCGAGCCTACGAGCAGTACTTC	CASSTGLGRAYEQYF